The T cell receptor (beta chain) under discussion was sequenced for a study of regulatory and conventional T cells in RAG deficiency. The study's findings and limits: Patient subsets had shorter CDR3s; Omenn Treg-Tconv overlap exceeded 90%. Compared with controls, unique Treg TCR beta sequences dropped about 100-fold in Omenn syndrome and CID/AS. Shannon entropy fell and Simpson indices rose in RAG-deficient patients.

The sorted conventional CD4+ T cells were CD25-low and CD127-high, with genomic DNA sequenced. A note on this clone: Its specificity is unknown.

Measured with immunoSEQ multiplex PCR; TCRdb has only the in-frame clones, and not every one. The table has some 21,000 clones, about 92% seen once. The CDR3 runs to 15 residues. Germline lookup yields CDR1 SGHNT and CDR2 YENEEA. V was clipped by 0 bases and J by 2 bases, with 11 bases between them. In addition, the sample was reused for a study of regulatory T cells. That paper notes: Primers: 52 TRBV forward and 13 TRBJ reverse.

The sequenced sample consisted of CD4+ T cells sorted from blood. The chain joins TRBV11-3 to TRBJ2-7, with D hard to call. This receptor was identified in a human donor in good health. CDR3 in amino acids: CASSLDLGVPYEQYF. CDR3 DNA sequence: TGTGCCAGCAGCTTAGATCTCGGAGTCCCCTACGAGCAGTACTTC.